This T cell receptor (beta chain) was captured by sequencing in a study of T-cell memory formation after mild COVID-19. CDR1 ENHRY and CDR2 SYGVKD come from the germline V gene. The CDR3 has 18 amino acids. Trimming removed 5 bases from V and 1 base from J; junction bases left unmatched: 10. TCRdb used MiXCR to reprocess the 5' RACE reads, holding one entry per CDR3 protein. The sample carries about 340,000 distinct CDR3 sequences, 10% to 15% recorded once. Material: PBMCs or a T cell subset sorted from them (not recorded which). The rearrangement links TRBV10-3 to TRBJ2-3, with 12 bases matching TRBD2. The TCR was taken from a man younger than 30 who had mild COVID-19 (a few samples of this study predate the infection). Cell type and time point are not known. The CDR3 region is CAISRTSGAPTGTDTQYF. CDR3 sequence (DNA): TGTGCCATCAGTAGGACTAGCGGGGCCCCTACTGGCACAGATACGCAGTATTTT.